This T cell receptor beta chain was identified during a study of T cell repertoires in cytomegalovirus infection. Across the study: CMV epitopes used comprised recently identified HLA-C-restricted ones and well-studied HLA-B-restricted ones. Public TCR beta signature analysis indicated the presence of both CMV infection and matching HLA type.

Study outcomes and limitations: CMV-specific TCR beta clonotypes restricted by HLA-C were the ones dominating the ex vivo response. Public TCR beta family frequency separated CMV-and-HLA carriers, including in an independent cohort.

MiXCR was run by TCRdb on the reads, yielding one entry per CDR3 protein. The data contain approximately 910,000 distinct CDR3 sequences, around 32% of them singletons. With regard to this clonotype: What it binds is unknown.

The material sequenced was cultured CD8+ T cells from PBMCs, taken from culture after CMV antigen stimulation. This TCR was recovered from a human donor in good health (CMV status not recorded). Some clones in this sample may be carry-over from other donors' samples.

The CDR3 is CASSTTADRGQETQYF. CDR3 nucleotide sequence: TGTGCCAGCAGTACCACCGCGGACAGGGGGCAAGAGACCCAGTACTTC. The chain combines TRBV6-5 with TRBJ2-5; the match to TRBD1 covers 10 bases. V was pared by 5 bases and J by 2 bases, with 8 bases of the junction left unmatched. The CDR3 covers 16 residues. The germline V gene has CDR1 MNHEY and CDR2 SVGAGI.